The sample holds many counts of the clone carrying this T cell receptor beta chain. Its antigen is unknown. Any patient presenting with uncontrolled infection, other autoimmune disease, pregnancy or lactation was left out. The blood was taken when hyperthyroidism was first diagnosed, before any ophthalmopathy symptoms showed up. CDR1 is MNHEY and CDR2 is SMNVEV in the germline V gene (reference sequence). The CDR3 is 13 residues long. V was cut by 4 bases and J by 3 bases, with 7 bases left in between. Using RNA transcripts as the source, TCR beta CDR3 regions were amplified. TCR CDR3 regions were first amplified by RT-PCR with HTBI primers. MiXCR was run by TCRdb on the multiplex PCR reads, yielding one entry per CDR3 protein. The sample has around 250,000 distinct CDR3 sequences, more than 12% seen once. These data are taken from a study of T cells in Graves' hyperthyroidism and ophthalmopathy. Study-wide findings and caveats: Ophthalmopathy cases were set apart from stable hyperthyroidism by a 13 V-J model.

Sequencing was performed on blood. The clonotype originates from a woman aged 40-49 years with Graves' hyperthyroidism that later progressed to Graves' ophthalmopathy. V usage is TRBV27 and J usage is TRBJ1-5; possible D gene TRBD1, 5 bases. Here the CDR3 DNA reads TGTGCCAGCAGTTCGGGGACCAATCAGCCCCAGCATTTT. As protein: CASSSGTNQPQHF.